Below are 10 T cell receptor beta chains sequenced from a single sample in a study of tumor-infiltrating lymphocytes in primary liver carcinoma. Constant-region priming of 500 to 550 ng total RNA yielded TCR beta cDNA. It was through three nested multiplex PCR rounds of slightly modified ARM-PCR that TCR beta libraries arose. The first two PCR rounds used TRBV1-TRBV30 forward primers with a C-beta reverse primer, approximately 11 cycles each. TCRdb reprocessed the multiplex PCR reads with MiXCR, giving one entry per CDR3 protein. The data contain tens of thousands of distinct CDR3 sequences, 70% to 75% of them seen just once; the ten biggest clones take up roughly 24%. Co-extracted RNA and DNA came from about 19-30 mg of unsorted bulk tissue. Sequences were obtained from liver tumor tissue from sampling region 2. The subset: tumor region T2, inferior pole. Receptor source: a middle-aged man with primary liver carcinoma and hepatitis B virus infection.

Comments on this clonotype: A much larger clone is a single base away; this may be a read error. V gene TRBV28 combines with J gene TRBJ2-2; 7 nucleotides line up with TRBD2. The CDR3 sequence is 14 residues long. Germline CDR1 reads MDHEN; CDR2 reads SYDVKM. The CDR3 region has the DNA TGTGCCAGCAGGAGCGGGATGGAAACCGGGGAGCTGTTATTT. As protein: CASRSGMETGELLF. The full variable domain, completed using reference TRBV28 and TRBJ2-2, is DVKVTQSSRYLVKRTGEKVFLECVQDMDHENMFWYRQDPGLGLRLIYFSYDVKMKEKGDIPEGYSVSREKKERFSLILESASTNQTSMYLCASRSGMETGELLFGEGSRLTVL.

On this clonotype itself: The junction does not match germline at one end; this may be a read error. The rearrangement joins TRBV7-8 to TRBJ2-1; D is unresolved. The CDR3 is 16 residues long. The germline CDR1 and CDR2 sequences are SGHVS and FQNEAQ. This chain's CDR3 is CVTRRTPSSPYDEQFF. Written as DNA, the CDR3 is TGTGTCACCCGGCGAACCCCGTCCTCTCCCTACGATGAGCAGTTCTTC.

For this clonotype: Mismatch with germline at one junction end may stem from a read error. This chain links TRBV11-2 with TRBJ1-3, with D uncertain. This CDR3 comprises 15 residues. Per the germline V gene, CDR1 is SGHAT and CDR2 is FQNNGV. The CDR3 coding sequence is TGTGCCAGCAGCTTAAGTAGCGTATCTGGAGACACCATATATTTT. As protein: CASSLSSVSGDTIYF.

Note on this clonotype: This likely comes from a read error, as the CDR3 has no conserved phenylalanine or tryptophan at its end. This chain links TRBV13 with TRBJ2-7; TRBD2 matches at 11 bases. J lost 5 bases, V lost 5 bases, and 17 bases had no gene match. The CDR3 is 18 residues long. Germline CDR1 reads PRHDT; CDR2 reads FYEKMQ (reference sequence). The CDR3 DNA reads TGTGCCAGCAGCGCCCCGGGACTAGCGGACCTTAGCTTCCACGAGCAGTACTTA. It specifies CASSAPGLADLSFHEQYL.

This rearrangement joins TRBV6-5 to TRBJ2-1; weak D call: TRBD2 (6 bases). Germline lookup yields CDR1 MNHEY and CDR2 SVGAGI. V was clipped by 7 bases and J by 6 bases, with 19 bases between them. The CDR3 consists of 15 residues. The CDR3 here is CASTPGLFGSNEQFF. CDR3 sequence (DNA): TGTGCCAGCACTCCAGGACTGTTCGGGAGCAATGAGCAGTTCTTC.

The rearrangement uses TRBV2 and TRBJ1-5; D is uncertain. Trimming removed 7 bases from V and 0 bases from J, with 13 bases in between. Germline-derived CDR1 and CDR2 are SNHLY and FYNNEI. This CDR3 comprises 15 residues. This CDR3 reads CASNLGGLSNQPQHF. The CDR3 DNA is TGTGCCAGCAATCTTGGCGGCCTTAGCAATCAGCCCCAGCATTTT.

Points on this clonotype: One end of the junction fails to match germline, which may point to a read error. The CDR3 DNA is TGCAACGTTTCGGGAGGGCCTGTGGGAGATACGCAATTTTTT. It yields the protein CNVSGGPVGDTQFF. The rearrangement uses TRBV29-1 and TRBJ2-3, with 8 bases matching TRBD2. Germline lookup yields CDR1 SQVTM and CDR2 ANQGSEA. This CDR3 is 14 amino acids long.

The genes are TRBV6-5 and TRBJ1-2; weak D call: TRBD1 (6 bases). Trimming removed 1 base from V and 10 bases from J, with 16 bases in between. This CDR3 has 14 amino acids. The V gene's germline CDR1 is MNHEY and CDR2 SVGAGI. The CDR3 region is CASSYLGGLGDYTF. The CDR3 DNA is TGTGCCAGCAGTTACTTGGGGGGGCTAGGTGACTACACCTTC.

Regarding this clonotype: The conserved phenylalanine or tryptophan normally closing the CDR3 is absent here, so this likely arose from a read error. Because the CDR3's place on the DNA is in doubt, the DNA is left out and the CDR3 is given as listed by TCRdb. This chain uses TRBV4-1 with TRBJ1-1. The CDR3 totals 15 residues, both ends included. In germline, CDR1 is MGHRA, CDR2 YSYEKL. The CDR3 region is CASSPRGGLNTEAFL.

This clonotype ranks as medium-sized. CDR3 coding DNA: TGTGCCAGCAGCTCGGGACTAGCGGGAGACGAGCAGTACTTC. Translation: CASSSGLAGDEQYF. The genes are TRBV11-2 and TRBJ2-7; 14 bases align to TRBD2. Germline CDR1 is SGHAT and CDR2 is FQNNGV. V dropped 4 bases and J dropped 5; count of bases not matched to a gene: 1. The CDR3 has 14 residues.